The 8 T cell receptor beta chains below come from one sample, sequenced in a study of long-term antiretroviral therapy in people with HIV (dated by TCRdb to 2021 to 2024). The immunoSEQ hsTCRB v3.0 assay was used at survey level resolution to sequence the TRB variable region. TCRdb took over this immuneACCESS table, retaining in-frame rearrangements with V and J assigned. Such tables are incomplete; in checked studies, under half of the missing clones stem from an unresolved V gene, and the remainder is unexplained. For this sample there are 30,000 to 40,000 clones; 80% to 90% appear just once. Jointly, the top ten make up over 7% of the sample. The starting material was unsorted PBMCs, obtained 0.4 years before starting antiretroviral therapy. These receptors all come from a man aged 18 to 30 with HIV.

This clone has just a few counts. This chain joins TRBV18 and TRBJ1-2; 7 bases match TRBD1. V shed 6 bases and J 4 bases; nucleotides not matched to a gene: 5. Germline V gene lookup returns CDR1 KGHSH and CDR2 LQKENI. The CDR3 covers 13 residues. The CDR3 nucleotides read TGTGCCAGCTCCCCGGACAGGATCTATGGCTACACCTTC. It yields the protein CASSPDRIYGYTF.

This chain links TRBV4-1 with TRBJ2-3; no firm D call. With 4 bases removed from V and 2 bases from J, the gap between germline ends came to 10 bases. Germline V gene lookup returns CDR1 MGHRA and CDR2 YSYEKL. The CDR3 contains 14 residues. CDR3 region: CASSRDPITDTQYF. The CDR3 nucleotides are TGCGCCAGCAGCCGCGACCCTATCACAGATACGCAGTATTTT.

This chain connects TRBV29-1 to TRBJ2-7; D ambiguous. Germline V gene sequence: CDR1 SQVTM, CDR2 ANQGSEA. With 3 bases removed from V and 5 bases from J, the gap between germline ends came to 14 bases. The CDR3 is 13 residues long. CDR3 DNA: TGCAGCGTTGATGATCCAGGCAGGAACGAGCAGTACTTC. Residues: CSVDDPGRNEQYF.

This clone came up once. The chain joins TRBV29-1 to TRBJ2-1; D gene ambiguous. V lost 1 base, J lost 6 bases, and 10 bases lay in between. This CDR3 spans 13 amino acids. Germline CDR1 reads SQVTM; CDR2 reads ANQGSEA. The CDR3 bases are TGCAGCGTTGAAGGGGCTCGAATCAATGAGCAGTTCTTC. Protein product: CSVEGARINEQFF.

The DNA for the CDR3 is TGTGCCAGCAGCTTAGGTCCATCAGCAAACACTGAAGCTTTCTTT. Protein sequence: CASSLGPSANTEAFF. The chain is built from TRBV11-2 and TRBJ1-1, with D uncertain. This CDR3 is built from 15 residues. Deletions cut 1 base from V and 2 bases from J, with 11 bases between. The V gene's germline CDR1 is SGHAT and CDR2 FQNNGV.

The table lists this clone with a few counts. The V call is TRBV21-1, the J call TRBJ2-1. TRBV21-1 is marked as a pseudogene. The CDR3 has 19 amino acids. This CDR3 is CASSKNVAQGWIGVNEQFF. The CDR3 DNA follows: TGTGCCAGCAGCAAAAACGTAGCGCAGGGATGGATAGGGGTCAATGAGCAGTTCTTC.

J is TRBJ2-3 and V is TRBV10-3; no reliable D call. CDR3 size: 14 residues. The germline V gene encodes CDR1 ENHRY and CDR2 SYGVKD. Trimming shortened V by 0 bases and J by 8 bases, and 12 bases separated the two germline ends. CDR3 coding DNA: TGTGCCATCAGTGAGTCGATAGGTTCAGGTACGCAGTATTTT. Protein: CAISESIGSGTQYF.

This clone came up a few times. This chain uses TRBV9 with TRBJ2-7; D might be TRBD1 or TRBD2, each matching 5 bases. The CDR3 extends over 15 amino acids. The V and J ends lost 2 bases and 1 base respectively, with 13 bases between them. Germline values: CDR1 SGDLS, CDR2 YYNGEE. CDR3 bases: TGTGCCAGCAGCGTCGGGGACCATGTGTCCTACGAGCAGTACTTC. This sequence encodes CASSVGDHVSYEQYF.